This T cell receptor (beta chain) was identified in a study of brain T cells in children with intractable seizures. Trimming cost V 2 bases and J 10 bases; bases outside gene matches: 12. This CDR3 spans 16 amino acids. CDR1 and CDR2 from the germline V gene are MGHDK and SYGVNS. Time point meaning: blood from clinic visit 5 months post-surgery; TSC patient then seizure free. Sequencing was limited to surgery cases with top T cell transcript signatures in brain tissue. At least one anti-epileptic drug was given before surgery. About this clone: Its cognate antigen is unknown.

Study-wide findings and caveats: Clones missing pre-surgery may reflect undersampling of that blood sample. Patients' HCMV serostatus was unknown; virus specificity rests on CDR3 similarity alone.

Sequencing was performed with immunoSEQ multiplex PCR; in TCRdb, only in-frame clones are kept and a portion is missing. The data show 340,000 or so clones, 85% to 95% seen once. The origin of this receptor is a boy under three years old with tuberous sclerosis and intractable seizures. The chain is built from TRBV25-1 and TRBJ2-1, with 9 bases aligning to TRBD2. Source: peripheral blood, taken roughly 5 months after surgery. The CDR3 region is CASSEISAGGRFEQFF. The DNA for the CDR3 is TGTGCCAGCAGTGAAATATCGGCGGGAGGGCGATTCGAGCAGTTCTTC.